This is a list of T cell receptor beta chains from one sample in a study of human T cells and chemical hapten exposure. TCRdb reprocessed the RACE reads via MiXCR and lists one record per CDR3 protein. The sample has tens of thousands of distinct CDR3 sequences; roughly 12% are singletons. The specimen was whole blood, collected in connection with sensitization to the hapten diphenylcyclopropenone (DPC). These receptor sequences come from a man between 25 and 39 years old with alopecia areata. Some clones in this sample may be carry-over from other donors' samples. Each CDR3 is given with its conserved first and last residue.

v_gene,CDR3aa
TRBV11-3,CASSLLPQATNEKLFF
TRBV5-1,CASSLAGAGGRHEQYF
TRBV14,CASSQGRVAYGYTF
TRBV5-4,CASSWGRMNTEAFF
TRBV7-2,CASSPDSETYEQYF
TRBV2,CASSPRDTGELFF
TRBV5-1,CASSEQGDYGYTF
TRBV3-1,CASSRFPDTQYF
TRBV7-3,CASSGDRVYGYTF
TRBV6-4,CASSDFSTGSDLHF
TRBV3-1,CASSPPSTGGLKAFF
TRBV12-5,CASGSLSGGAREQFF
TRBV2,CASGHPKDTEAFF
TRBV6-2/TRBV6-3,CASSNTPPEQYF
TRBV12-3/TRBV12-4,CASSLPGGYTEAFF
TRBV20-1,CSARANGINEQFF
TRBV4-1,CASSQGALGRETQYF
TRBV20-1,CSARGRHTEAFF
TRBV3-1,CASGGGPTGTQYF
TRBV5-1,CASSLDSLYNEQFF
TRBV13,CASSLLDTQYF
TRBV7-2,CASSLGSFYRTEAFF
TRBV6-1,CASSLRSGANVLTF
TRBV2,CASVRGVNYGYTF
TRBV20-1,CSAILGTTMYNEQFF
TRBV7-9,CASSPPPRTGERAVDTEAFF
TRBV6-6,CASSYSRDRGRGEQYF
TRBV2,CASRREGRGSGYPF
TRBV18,CASSLMKSSYNEQFF
TRBV12-3/TRBV12-4,CASSPSRMGVEQFF
TRBV20-1,CSASPQRGFSYEQYF
TRBV6-2/TRBV6-3,CASSYSPIVQFF
TRBV7-6,CASSLAQGNTEAFF
TRBV5-1,CASSLTIPGQIYEQYF
TRBV24-1,CATSDRTGGSGGYTF
TRBV5-1,CASSLNGGSYEQYF
TRBV10-2,CASSGQYEQYF
TRBV28,CASSSYRNTGELFF
TRBV6-2/TRBV6-3,CASSKTELFGHTF
TRBV6-1,CASSPYMNTEAFF
TRBV18,CASSLGQENQPQHF
TRBV9,CASSVEGQGNSPLHF
TRBV11-2,CASKFRNTGELFF
TRBV7-8,CASSPRDLSTEAFF
TRBV20-1,CSARAGTGGSSPLHF